The T cell receptor (beta chain) under discussion was sequenced for a study of glioma-infiltrating T cells after dendritic cell vaccination. Time point denoted: after dendritic cell vaccination, including at tumor progression/relapse. PBMC were collected before vaccination, two weeks after the third vaccination, and at progression. The germline V and J ends were trimmed by 1 base and 4 bases, with 11 bases remaining between them. Germline values: CDR1 SGHVS, CDR2 FNYEAQ. The CDR3 contains 14 residues. The primer mix had 60 V beta and 13 J beta primers. Only in-frame clones appear in the TCRdb table, and some are missing; sequencing was by immunoSEQ multiplex PCR. The sample yields tens of thousands of clones, roughly 84% seen once.

The rearrangement links TRBV7-6 to TRBJ2-7; no clear D. The sequence derives from a human donor with glioblastoma. The sequences come from blood, collected after dendritic cell vaccination. CDR3 in DNA: TGTGCCAGCAGCTTAGATAATGCGGAGTACGAGCAGTACTTC. Residues: CASSLDNAEYEQYF. Full variable domain (remainder filled in from reference TRBV7-6 and TRBJ2-7): GAGVSQSPRYKVTKRGQDVALRCDPISGHVSLYWYRQALGQGPEFLTYFNYEAQQDKSGLPNDRFSAERPEGSISTLTIQRTEQRDSAMYRCASSLDNAEYEQYFGPGTRLTVT.